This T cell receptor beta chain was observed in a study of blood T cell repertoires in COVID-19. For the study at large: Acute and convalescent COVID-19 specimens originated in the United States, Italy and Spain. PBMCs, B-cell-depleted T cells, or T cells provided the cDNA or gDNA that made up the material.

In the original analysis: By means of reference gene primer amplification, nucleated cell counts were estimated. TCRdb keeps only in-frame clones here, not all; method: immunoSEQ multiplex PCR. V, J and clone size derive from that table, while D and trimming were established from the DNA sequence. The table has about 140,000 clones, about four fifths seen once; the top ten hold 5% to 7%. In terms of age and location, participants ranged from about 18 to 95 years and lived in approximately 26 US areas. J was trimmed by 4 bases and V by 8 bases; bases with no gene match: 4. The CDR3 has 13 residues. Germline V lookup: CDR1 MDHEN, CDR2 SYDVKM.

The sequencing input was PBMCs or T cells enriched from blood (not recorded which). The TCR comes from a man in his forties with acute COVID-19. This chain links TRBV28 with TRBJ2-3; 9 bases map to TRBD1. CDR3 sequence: CASGTGSPDTQYF. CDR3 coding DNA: TGTGCCAGCGGGACAGGGTCCCCAGATACGCAGTATTTT.